This T cell receptor beta chain was obtained from a study of CD8 T cells in Susac syndrome. Sequencing targeted TCR beta in T cells from blood (CD8+ and CD4+). Negative isolation was applied to CD8+ and CD4+ T cells, and FACS enrichment was applied to TEMRA cells. V dropped 5 bases and J dropped 3; count of bases not matched to a gene: 7. Per the germline V gene, CDR1 is SQVTM and CDR2 is ANQGSEA. The CDR3 covers 13 residues. The authors reverse transcribed roughly 0.5 to 1 ug RNA with random hexamers. MiXCR, run by TCRdb on the immunoSEQ multiplex PCR reads, gives a single entry per CDR3 protein. The sample comprises more than 65,000 distinct CDR3 sequences, 85% to 95% of which are singletons, and 0.2% to 0.25% rests with the top ten.

V gene TRBV29-1 combines with J gene TRBJ2-7; 7 bases line up with TRBD1. The sequence was collected from a human donor in good health. Sequenced: CD8+ T cells from PBMCs. CDR3 DNA: TGCAGCGTTCAAGGGGGCAGGAACTACGAGCAGTACTTC. Translated: CSVQGGRNYEQYF.